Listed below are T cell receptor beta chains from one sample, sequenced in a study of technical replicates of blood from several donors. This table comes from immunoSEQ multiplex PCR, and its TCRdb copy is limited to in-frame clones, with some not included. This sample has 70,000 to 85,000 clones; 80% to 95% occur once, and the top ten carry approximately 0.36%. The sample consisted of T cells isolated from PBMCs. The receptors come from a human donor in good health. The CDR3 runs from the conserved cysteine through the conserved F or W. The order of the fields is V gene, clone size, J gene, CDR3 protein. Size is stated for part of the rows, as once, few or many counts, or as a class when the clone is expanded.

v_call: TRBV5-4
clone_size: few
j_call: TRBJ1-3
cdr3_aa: CASSFDSSGNTIYF

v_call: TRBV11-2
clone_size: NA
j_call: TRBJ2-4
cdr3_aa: CASSLDKGRGPKNIQYF

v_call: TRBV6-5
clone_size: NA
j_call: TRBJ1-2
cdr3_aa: CASSYEATGRSTF

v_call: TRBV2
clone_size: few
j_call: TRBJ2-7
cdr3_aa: CASGGVYSYEQYF

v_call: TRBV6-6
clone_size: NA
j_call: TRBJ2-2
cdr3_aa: CASSYDNSGRTGELFF

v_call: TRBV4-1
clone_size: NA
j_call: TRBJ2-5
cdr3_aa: CASSLGQQETQYF

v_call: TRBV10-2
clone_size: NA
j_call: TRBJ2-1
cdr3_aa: CASRAGTGLYNEQFF

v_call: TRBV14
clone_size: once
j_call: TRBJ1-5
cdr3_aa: CASSQGRRDRDNQPQHF

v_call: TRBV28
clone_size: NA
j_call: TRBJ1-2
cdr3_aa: CASSSLNNYGYTF

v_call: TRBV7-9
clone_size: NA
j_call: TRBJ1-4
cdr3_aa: CASSSNPSLENGFF

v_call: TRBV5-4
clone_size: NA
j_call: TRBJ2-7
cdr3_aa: CASTPGGRGNEQYF

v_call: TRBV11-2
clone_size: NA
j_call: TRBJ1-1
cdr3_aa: CASSLEYTEAFF

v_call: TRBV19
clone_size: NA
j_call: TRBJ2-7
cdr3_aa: CASSRQGRTYEQYF

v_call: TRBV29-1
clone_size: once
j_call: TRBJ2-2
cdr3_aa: CSAWTGANTGELFF

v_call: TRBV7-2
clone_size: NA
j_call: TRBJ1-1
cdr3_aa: CASSFGGGLNTEAFF

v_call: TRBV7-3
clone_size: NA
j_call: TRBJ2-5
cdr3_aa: CASSAPGTSGRRKETQYF

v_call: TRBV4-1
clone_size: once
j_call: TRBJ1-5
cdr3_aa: CASSQEQGKSNQPQHF

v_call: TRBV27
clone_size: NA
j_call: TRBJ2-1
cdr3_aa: CASSPGRGIYNEQFF

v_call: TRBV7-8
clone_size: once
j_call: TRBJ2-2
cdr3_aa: CASSLGVGQTGELFF

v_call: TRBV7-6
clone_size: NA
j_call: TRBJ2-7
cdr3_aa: CASSIGTPPEEQYF

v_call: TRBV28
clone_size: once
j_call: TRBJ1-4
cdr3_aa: CASSPFNEKLFF

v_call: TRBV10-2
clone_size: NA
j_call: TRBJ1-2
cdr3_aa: CASSRDKNNYGYTF